The sequence of this T cell receptor (beta chain) was determined in a study of shared clonotypes between healthy human individuals. Study in general: The people who gave samples were a couple of women and a few men aged 18 to 49.

Germline lookup yields CDR1 SGHRS and CDR2 YFSETQ. V lost 4 bases, J lost 7 bases, and 15 bases lay in between. The length of the CDR3 is 13 residues. Free of recent acute infections or vaccinations, the donors were healthy HIV-negative adults. This clone was seen once. The method was immunoSEQ multiplex PCR; TCRdb's version includes in-frame clones alone and lacks a portion of them. Of approximately 2.5 million clones in the sample, under 95% were seen once. The specimen was naive CD4+ T cells from PBMCs. Specified subset: CD45RA+ positively selected. This TCR was sampled from a man younger than 35 in good health. Some clones in this sample may be carry-over from other donors' samples. The chain combines TRBV5-1 with TRBJ2-7; D is perhaps TRBD1 (6 bases). The CDR3: CASSPDSRWEQYF. The CDR3 region has the DNA TGCGCCAGCAGCCCGGACAGCCGGTGGGAGCAGTACTTC.